This TCR beta chain was recorded in a study of T cell repertoires in cytomegalovirus infection (dated by TCRdb to between 2018 and 2021). With respect to the entire study: Recently identified HLA-C-restricted CMV epitopes, whose presentation resists viral immunomodulation, were targeted by peptide stimulations together with well-studied HLA-B-restricted epitopes. Donor HLA type was relevant to the analysis, as public TCR beta signatures indicated carriage of CMV infection together with the matching HLA type.

Here is what the overall study found, with its caveats: The ex vivo response was dominated by HLA-C-restricted CMV-specific TCR beta clonotypes, and the single most frequent clonotype in two of eight donors was supplied by these HLA-C-restricted clonotypes. Carriers of CMV infection plus the relevant HLA type were discriminated by the cumulative frequency of public TCR beta family members in the study cohort and in an independent approximately 360-donor cohort.

The treatment or condition label corresponds to: in vitro stimulation with specific CMV peptide epitopes to enrich CMV-specific T cells. V and J lose 0 bases and 7 bases, and a span of 9 bases separates them. From the germline V gene, CDR1 is SGHTA and CDR2 is FQGNSA. The CDR3 covers 13 residues, taking in both the cysteine and the phenylalanine. Only the CDR3 region is kept as DNA, spanning 39 bases read in frame from base 1. The run used an Illumina HiSeq 1500. Starting from the raw public reads, TCRdb applied fastp trimming at Q25, assembled clones with MiXCR and retained in-frame beta chains. For every CDR3 protein sequence, its rows merge into one entry that carries the most common genes and DNA. The sample table contains 90,000 to 110,000 distinct CDR3 sequences; only one count was recorded for around 31% of them. Roughly 81% of the sample comes from the top ten. This clonotype was counted ten times or more. The antigen this receptor binds is unknown. Qualities for individual bases were not recorded, and no much larger clone is one base off.

This sample comprised CD8+ T cells from cultured PBMCs, obtained from culture after CMV antigen stimulation. The V gene is TRBV7-2 and the J gene is TRBJ1-2; D gene: possibly TRBD1, on 5 matching bases. The source of this sequence is a human donor in good health (CMV status not recorded). Some clones in this sample may be carry-over from other donors' samples. The bases are TGTGCCAGCAGCTTAGCAGGGGAGGTTGGCTACACCTTC. This translates into CASSLAGEVGYTF. Full variable domain (CDR3 extended with the reference TRBV7-2 and TRBJ1-2 proteins): GAGVSQSPSNKVTEKGKDVELRCDPISGHTALYWYRQSLGQGLEFLIYFQGNSAPDKSGLPSDRFSAERTGGSVSTLTIQRTQQEDSAVYLCASSLAGEVGYTFGSGTRLTVV.